One TCR beta chain is described in this entry. The target antigen is unknown. The source of the sample is a study of post-analysis software for immune sequencing data. Prepared TCR beta cDNA libraries contained unique molecular identifiers. TCRdb fed the PCR reads into MiXCR, producing one record per CDR3 protein. The sample contains approximately 730,000 distinct CDR3 sequences, roughly 30% of which appear only once. Whole-study findings and limits: There were five TRBV segments more frequent in patients than controls, and TRBV5-6, TRBV5-1 and TRBV20-1 were among them.

This CDR3 has 15 residues. V shed 2 bases and J shed 3 bases, with 14 bases lying between them. Germline V gene data show CDR1 as MNHEY and CDR2 as SVGAGI. This chain uses TRBV6-5 with TRBJ2-7; D gene uncertain. Sequencing was performed on blood. This clonotype was sampled from a girl under 18 with multiple sclerosis. CDR3 nucleotide sequence: TGTGCCAGCAGTTACGGTGCCAGTTTGCGCTACGAGCAGTACTTC. This encodes CASSYGASLRYEQYF.